What follows are 11 T cell receptor beta chains derived from one specimen sequenced in a study of regulatory T cells in long-lasting Graves disease. Building the TCR beta libraries relied on iRepertoire HTBI primers, and CDR3 regions underwent Arm-PCR. Each CDR3 protein gets one entry after TCRdb re-called the multiplex PCR reads with MiXCR. The data contain approximately 270,000 distinct CDR3 sequences, around 19% of them singletons. Sample time point: newly diagnosed GD, antithyroid drugs for less than 3 months. The TCR library was made from RNA that had been extracted from PBMCs in TRIzol. The same sample was also used in a study of T cells in Graves' hyperthyroidism and ophthalmopathy.

This specimen consisted of peripheral blood mononuclear cells (PBMCs), obtained at new diagnosis, from a patient treated with antithyroid drugs. Source of these receptors: a woman aged 25 to 45 with Graves disease.

This clonotype was seen ten or more times. V is TRBV20-1 and J is TRBJ1-2; D possibly corresponds to TRBD1 (5 bases). Trimming shortened V by 3 bases and J by 3 bases, and 17 bases separated the two germline ends. The CDR3 totals 15 residues. CDR1 and CDR2 (germline): DFQATT, SNEGSKA (reference sequence). CDR3 sequence (DNA): TGCAGTGCTAGTCGGGACTGGTTGACTTACTATGGCTACACCTTC. This sequence encodes CSASRDWLTYYGYTF.

This clonotype was observed many times. The rearrangement joins TRBV12-3 or TRBV12-4 to TRBJ2-5, with 9 bases matching TRBD1. The CDR3 contains 15 residues. V lost 4 bases and J lost 5; bases outside the gene matches: 8. CDR3 protein: CASSSRDRASETQYF. Written as DNA, the CDR3 is TGTGCCAGCAGTTCCAGGGACAGGGCGTCGGAGACCCAGTACTTC.

This clonotype was recorded only once. This likely stems from a read error, as it lies one base from a far larger clone. The chain is built from TRBV5-1 and TRBJ2-5; unclear D gene. From germline, CDR1 is SGHRS and CDR2 YFSETQ. The CDR3 covers 17 residues. In DNA form, the CDR3 reads TGTGCCAGCAGCTTCGGCCGCTGGGGTGGATACAAAGAGACCCAGTACTTC. Its protein is CASSFGRWGGYKETQYF.

There are many counts of this clonotype. This rearrangement joins TRBV11-2 to TRBJ2-7, with D perhaps matching TRBD1 (5 bases). V was pared by 5 bases and J by 2 bases, with 13 bases between. There are 14 residues in the CDR3. Germline values: CDR1 SGHAT, CDR2 FQNNGV. The CDR3 region is CASSGAMEPYEQYF. The DNA of the CDR3 is TGTGCCAGCAGCGGGGCGATGGAGCCCTACGAGCAGTACTTC.

This clonotype was observed at least ten times. The gene calls are TRBV20-1 and TRBJ2-7; 9 bases map to TRBD1. The CDR3 totals 13 residues. CDR1 is DFQATT and CDR2 is SNEGSKA in the germline V gene (reference sequence). V trimming: 4 bases; J trimming: 3 bases; junction bases outside the gene matches: 4. CDR3 residues: CSATPGQGYEQYF. The CDR3 DNA reads as TGCAGTGCTACCCCGGGACAGGGCTACGAGCAGTACTTC.

At least ten counts were recorded for this clonotype. The V call is TRBV6-4, the J call TRBJ1-2; D uncertain. The V gene lost 6 bases and the J gene lost 8 bases, with 16 bases spanning the gap. The CDR3 length is 13 residues. Germline V lookup: CDR1 MRHNA, CDR2 SNTAGT. The CDR3 sequence: CASSVPVGRGYTF. CDR3 nucleotides: TGTGCCAGCAGCGTTCCCGTGGGCCGAGGCTACACCTTC.

Ten or more counts support this clonotype. The chain carries TRBV12-3 or TRBV12-4 and TRBJ2-1; TRBD1 aligns across 9 bases. Germline trimming cut 6 bases from V and 14 bases from J; bases unmatched to any gene: 5. The CDR3 runs to 11 residues. The DNA for the CDR3 is TGTGCCAGCAGCAAAGGGGACAGGGAGTTCTTC. Encoded protein: CASSKGDREFF.

This clonotype has a handful of counts. Compared with germline, one end of the junction differs, possibly owing to a read error. The rearrangement uses TRBV4-2 and TRBJ1-2; 8 positions agree with TRBD1. Germline values: CDR1 LGHNA, CDR2 YNFKEQ. There are 17 residues in the CDR3. CDR3 region: CASSQDQGQARSYGHTF. For the CDR3, the DNA is TGTGCCAGCAGCCAAGATCAGGGACAGGCCCGTTCCTATGGCCACACCTTC.

This clonotype was picked up one time. The genes are TRBV20-1 and TRBJ1-1; TRBD1 matches at 9 bases. The trim removed 0 bases at V and 8 bases at J, leaving 7 bases unmatched. Per germline, CDR1 DFQATT and CDR2 SNEGSKA (reference sequence). The CDR3 spans 14 residues. The DNA for the CDR3 is TGCAGTGCTAGAGATCTAGGGACAGGGCGGGAAGCTTTCTTT. Its protein product is CSARDLGTGREAFF.

V usage is TRBV6-1 and J usage is TRBJ1-1; D gene unclear. The V end was cut by 5 bases, the J end by 9 bases, with 16 bases between. The germline V gene encodes CDR1 MNHNS and CDR2 SASEGT. The CDR3 totals 13 residues. In nucleotides, the CDR3 is TGTGCCAGCAGTCCCGTCCCGGGAGGGAAAGCTTTCTTT. This sequence encodes CASSPVPGGKAFF.

V is TRBV5-1 and J is TRBJ2-2, with D perhaps TRBD1 (6 bases). CDR1 is SGHRS, CDR2 YFSETQ, per germline. The V and J ends lost 0 bases and 7 bases respectively, with 13 bases between them. CDR3 size: 15 residues. CDR3 protein: CASSLVGAQGGELFF. CDR3 DNA: TGCGCCAGCAGCTTGGTGGGGGCCCAGGGCGGGGAGCTGTTTTTT. Together with reference TRBV5-1 and TRBJ2-2, the CDR3 gives the full variable domain: KAGVTQTPRYLIKTRGQQVTLSCSPISGHRSVSWYQQTPGQGLQFLFEYFSETQRNKGNFPGRFSGRQFSNSRSEMNVSTLELGDSALYLCASSLVGAQGGELFFGEGSRLTVL.